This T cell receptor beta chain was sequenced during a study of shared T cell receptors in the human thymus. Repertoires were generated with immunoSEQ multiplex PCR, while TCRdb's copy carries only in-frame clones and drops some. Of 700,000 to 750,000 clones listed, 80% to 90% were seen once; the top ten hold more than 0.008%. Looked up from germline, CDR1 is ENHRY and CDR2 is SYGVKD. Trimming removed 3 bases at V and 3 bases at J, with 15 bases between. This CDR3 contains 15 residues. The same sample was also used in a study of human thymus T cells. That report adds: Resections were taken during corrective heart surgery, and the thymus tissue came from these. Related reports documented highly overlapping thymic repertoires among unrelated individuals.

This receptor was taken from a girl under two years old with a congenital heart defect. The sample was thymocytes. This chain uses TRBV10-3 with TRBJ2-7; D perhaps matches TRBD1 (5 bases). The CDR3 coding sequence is TGTGCCATCAGTGACCCCACCGTTAGGGGCTACGAGCAGTACTTC. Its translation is CAISDPTVRGYEQYF.